The present T cell receptor (beta chain) was sequenced within a study of blood T cell repertoires in COVID-19. In the study overall: The origin of the acute and convalescent COVID-19 samples was the United States, Italy and Spain.

Clones were sequenced by immunoSEQ multiplex PCR, and TCRdb holds only the in-frame ones, with some missing. This table holds tens of thousands of clones, approximately 90% found once. Sequenced material: peripheral blood. The receptor's source is a man between 50 and 59 years old with acute or convalescent COVID-19.

CDR3: CASSLAGGMGNEQFF. The CDR3 DNA reads as TGTGCCAGCAGCTTAGCGGGAGGGATGGGGAATGAGCAGTTCTTC. This chain uses TRBV5-6 with TRBJ2-1; 10 nucleotides line up with TRBD2. CDR1 and CDR2 from the germline V gene are SGHDT and YYEEEE. Trimming at V came to 2 bases and at J to 7 bases, leaving 6 bases not matched to a gene. This CDR3 comprises 15 residues.